Shown below are 17 T cell receptor beta chains from a single sample sequenced in a study of T-cell memory formation after mild COVID-19. TCRdb fed the 5' RACE reads into MiXCR, producing one record per CDR3 protein. Among around 110,000 distinct CDR3 sequences listed, around 12% were seen once. Material for sequencing was PBMCs or a T cell subset sorted from them (not recorded which). The source of these receptors is an adult woman who had mild COVID-19 (a few samples of this study predate the infection). Cell type and time point are not known.

This clonotype appeared many times. The chain carries TRBV29-1 and TRBJ2-5, with D perhaps TRBD1 (6 bases). Trimming removed 4 bases from V and 9 bases from J, with 9 bases in between. Germline loops: CDR1 SQVTM, CDR2 ANQGSEA. This CDR3 spans 10 amino acids. In DNA form, the CDR3 reads TGCAGCGTTGTAGGGGGTCCCCAGTACTTC. It codes for CSVVGGPQYF.

This clonotype has a count of ten or more. The chain recombines TRBV5-1 with TRBJ2-1; TRBD1 matches at 10 bases. V shed 2 bases, J shed 5 bases, and the junction held 4 bases outside the gene matches. The CDR3 sequence is 15 residues long. Germline values: CDR1 SGHRS, CDR2 YFSETQ. The CDR3 protein is CASSFLGQGNNEQFF. The CDR3 DNA is TGCGCCAGCAGCTTTTTGGGACAGGGGAACAATGAGCAGTTCTTC.

This clonotype turned up a few times. The V gene is TRBV7-8, the J gene TRBJ1-1; D unclear. The V gene lost 5 bases and the J gene lost 4 bases, with 14 bases spanning the gap. The CDR3 spans 14 residues. Germline V CDR1 and CDR2: SGHVS, FQNEAQ. CDR3 coding DNA: TGTGCCAGCAGCGACACCTTTGAGGGCACTGAAGCTTTCTTT. It is translated as CASSDTFEGTEAFF.

This clonotype has a count of ten or more. The chain carries TRBV20-1 and TRBJ2-5; a possible D gene is TRBD2 (6 bases). The CDR3 is made up of 16 amino acids. V lost 1 base to trimming and J lost 0 bases, with 15 bases between them. In germline, CDR1 is DFQATT, CDR2 SNEGSKA (reference sequence). In nucleotides, the CDR3 is TGCAGTGCTAGAGCCCCACTACGGGAGTACCAAGAGACCCAGTACTTC. Translating gives CSARAPLREYQETQYF.

This clonotype has just a few counts. This sequence joins TRBV6-5 and TRBJ2-7; 8 nucleotides agree with TRBD2. CDR3 length: 15 amino acids. The V gene end was trimmed by 2 bases and the J gene end by 2 bases; junction bases not matched to a gene: 5. Germline CDR1 is MNHEY and CDR2 is SVGAGI. CDR3 coding DNA: TGTGCCAGCAGTTACGCGGCGGGAGGACCCTACGAGCAGTACTTC. Protein product: CASSYAAGGPYEQYF.

V usage is TRBV4-1 and J usage is TRBJ2-7; 7 bases are a match to TRBD1. This CDR3 has 18 residues. The J segment lost 0 bases and the V segment lost 0 bases, leaving 11 bases of the junction unmatched. Germline V gene lookup returns CDR1 MGHRA and CDR2 YSYEKL. DNA of the CDR3: TGCGCCAGCAGCCAAGATGGGCGACAGGGCCCTAGCTCCTACGAGCAGTACTTC. The encoded protein is CASSQDGRQGPSSYEQYF.

This chain joins TRBV4-2 and TRBJ2-7; 7 bases align to TRBD1. Germline CDR1 LGHNA, CDR2 YNFKEQ. The V and J ends lost 0 bases and 0 bases, in that order; junction bases with no gene match: 2. CDR3 length equals 15 residues. The CDR3 loop is CASSQDQGDSYEQYF. The CDR3 nucleotides read TGTGCCAGCAGCCAAGATCAGGGGGACTCCTACGAGCAGTACTTC.

This clonotype was seen repeatedly, ten times or more. The chain links TRBV29-1 to TRBJ2-2, with D tentatively TRBD2 (6 bases). This CDR3 has 12 residues. The germline CDR1 and CDR2 sequences are SQVTM and ANQGSEA. V was shortened by 6 bases and J by 8 bases, with 13 bases between the two germline ends. This CDR3 is CSVPTSSGELFF. CDR3 DNA sequence: TGCAGCGTGCCGACTAGTTCAGGGGAGCTGTTTTTT.

This clonotype has more than one count but fewer than ten. V is TRBV4-2 and J is TRBJ2-1; a weak D match, TRBD1 (6 bases). The germline V gene encodes CDR1 LGHNA and CDR2 YNFKEQ. Trimming removed 2 bases from V and 8 bases from J, with 19 bases in between. The CDR3 spans 16 residues. CDR3 coding DNA: TGTGCCAGCAGCCAACCAACAGGGTTCGGTGGATATGAGCAGTTCTTC. It is translated as CASSQPTGFGGYEQFF.

Many counts were recorded for this clonotype. The gene calls are TRBV7-2 and TRBJ2-1; 8 nucleotides agree with TRBD2. After removal of 5 bases from V and 0 bases from J, the junction contained 15 bases not matched to a gene. The CDR3 covers 19 residues. CDR1 is SGHTA, CDR2 FQGNSA, per germline. The CDR3: CASSHPQERGRNSYNEQFF. The CDR3 region has the DNA TGTGCCAGCAGCCACCCCCAGGAGCGGGGGAGAAACTCCTACAATGAGCAGTTCTTC.

This clonotype was observed a few times. CDR3 sequence: CASSFSGSSYEQYF. CDR3 nucleotides: TGTGCCAGCAGCTTTAGCGGGAGCTCCTACGAGCAGTACTTC. This chain links TRBV13 with TRBJ2-7; 9 bases match TRBD2. The junction had 0 bases not matched to a gene; V was cut back by 3 bases and J by 0 bases. Germline loops: CDR1 PRHDT, CDR2 FYEKMQ (reference sequence). The CDR3 consists of 14 residues.

The table lists this clonotype with a few counts. V gene TRBV12-3 or TRBV12-4 combines with J gene TRBJ2-5; D gene uncertain. CDR3 length equals 16 residues. V lost 0 bases to trimming and J lost 5 bases, with 16 bases between them. CDR3 sequence reads: CASSLALSTMPETQYF. In nucleotides, the CDR3 is TGTGCCAGCAGTTTAGCCCTGTCAACAATGCCCGAGACCCAGTACTTC.

CDR3 protein: CASSQDLGRDADGPNYGYTF. In DNA form, the CDR3 reads TGCGCCAGCAGCCAAGATCTTGGAAGGGACGCGGACGGACCTAACTATGGCTACACCTTC. The V and J genes are TRBV4-3 and TRBJ1-2; possible D gene TRBD1, 5 bases. The CDR3 consists of 20 residues. Trimming left V 0 bases short and J 0 bases short, with 23 bases between. Germline-derived CDR1 and CDR2 are LGHNA and YSLEER.

The rearrangement links TRBV20-1 to TRBJ2-3, with a possible D match to TRBD2 (7 bases). This CDR3 comprises 15 residues. Per the germline V gene, CDR1 is DFQATT and CDR2 is SNEGSKA (reference sequence). V was clipped by 5 bases and J by 2 bases, with 17 bases between them. The CDR3 region is CSAPPLGGATDTQYF. The CDR3 region has the DNA TGCAGTGCTCCACCCTTGGGGGGGGCCACAGATACGCAGTATTTT.

This clonotype has only a few counts. This chain links TRBV5-4 with TRBJ2-7; 8 bases fit TRBD2. The CDR3 is made up of 14 amino acids. V dropped 2 bases and J dropped 2; count of bases not matched to a gene: 3. Germline values: CDR1 SGHNT, CDR2 YYREEE (reference sequence). CDR3 residues: CASSLTRGAYEQYF. The CDR3 DNA is TGTGCCAGCAGCTTAACGCGGGGGGCCTACGAGCAGTACTTC.

This clonotype came up a few times. V is TRBV29-1 and J is TRBJ2-7; TRBD1 agrees at 8 bases. The germline CDR1 and CDR2 sequences are SQVTM and ANQGSEA. The V segment lost 0 bases and the J segment 2 bases; nucleotides outside the gene matches: 6. The CDR3 is 15 amino acids. The CDR3 protein is CSVEDLQGAAYEQYF. CDR3 nucleotides: TGCAGCGTTGAAGATCTTCAGGGGGCGGCCTACGAGCAGTACTTC.

CDR3 sequence reads: CASSLVPGPGPEGYTF. The CDR3 region has the DNA TGTGCCAGCAGCTTAGTTCCCGGTCCGGGTCCGGAAGGCTACACCTTC. The chain links TRBV11-2 to TRBJ1-2; D uncertain. This CDR3 comprises 16 residues. The V and J ends lost 1 base and 8 bases respectively, with 20 bases between them. The germline gives CDR1 SGHAT, CDR2 FQNNGV.